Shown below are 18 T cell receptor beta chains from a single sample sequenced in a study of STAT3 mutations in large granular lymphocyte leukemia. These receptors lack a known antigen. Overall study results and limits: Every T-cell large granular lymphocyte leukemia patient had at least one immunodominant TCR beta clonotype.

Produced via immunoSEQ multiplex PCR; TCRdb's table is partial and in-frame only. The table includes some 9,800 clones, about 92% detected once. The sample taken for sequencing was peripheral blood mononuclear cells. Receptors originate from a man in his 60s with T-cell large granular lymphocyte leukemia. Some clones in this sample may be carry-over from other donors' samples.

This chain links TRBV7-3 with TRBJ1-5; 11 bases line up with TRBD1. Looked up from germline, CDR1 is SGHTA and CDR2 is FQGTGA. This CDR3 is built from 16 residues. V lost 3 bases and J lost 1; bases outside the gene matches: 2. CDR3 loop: CASSLGTGGSNQPQHF. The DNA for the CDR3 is TGTGCCAGCAGCTTGGGGACAGGGGGAAGCAATCAGCCCCAGCATTTT.

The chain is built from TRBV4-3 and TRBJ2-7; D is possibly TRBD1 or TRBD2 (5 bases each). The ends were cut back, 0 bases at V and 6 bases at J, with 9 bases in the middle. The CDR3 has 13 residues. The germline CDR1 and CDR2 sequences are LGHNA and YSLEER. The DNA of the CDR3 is TGCGCCAGCAGCCAAGATTGGGGGAGCGAGCAGTACTTC. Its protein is CASSQDWGSEQYF.

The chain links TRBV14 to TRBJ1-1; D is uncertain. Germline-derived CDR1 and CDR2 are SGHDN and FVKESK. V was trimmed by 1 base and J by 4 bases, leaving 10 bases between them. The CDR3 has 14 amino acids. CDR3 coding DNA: TGTGCCAGCAGCCAAGGCGGACTTCTCACTGAAGCTTTCTTT. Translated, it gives CASSQGGLLTEAFF.

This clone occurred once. CDR3 in amino acids: CASSRTSGSKDTQYF. The CDR3, as DNA: TGCGCCAGCAGCAGGACTAGCGGGAGTAAAGATACGCAGTATTTT. The chain uses TRBV5-1 and TRBJ2-3; the match to TRBD2 covers 13 bases. The CDR3 has 15 residues. The germline V gene has CDR1 SGHRS and CDR2 YFSETQ. V was clipped by 4 bases and J by 5 bases; unmatched bases: 4.

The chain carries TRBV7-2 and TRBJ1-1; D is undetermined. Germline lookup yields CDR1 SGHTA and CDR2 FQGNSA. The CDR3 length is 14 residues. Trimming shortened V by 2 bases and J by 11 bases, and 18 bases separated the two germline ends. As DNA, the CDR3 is TGTGCCAGCAGCTTACAGTTGGCGATTGAAGGGGCTTTCTTT. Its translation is CASSLQLAIEGAFF.

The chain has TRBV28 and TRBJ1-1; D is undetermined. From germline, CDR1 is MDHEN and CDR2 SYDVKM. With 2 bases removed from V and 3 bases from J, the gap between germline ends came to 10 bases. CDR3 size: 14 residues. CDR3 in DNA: TGTGCCAGCAGTTTACGGAGGCCATACACTGAAGCTTTCTTT. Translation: CASSLRRPYTEAFF. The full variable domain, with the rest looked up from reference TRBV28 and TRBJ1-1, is DVKVTQSSRYLVKRTGEKVFLECVQDMDHENMFWYRQDPGLGLRLIYFSYDVKMKEKGDIPEGYSVSREKKERFSLILESASTNQTSMYLCASSLRRPYTEAFFGQGTRLTVV.

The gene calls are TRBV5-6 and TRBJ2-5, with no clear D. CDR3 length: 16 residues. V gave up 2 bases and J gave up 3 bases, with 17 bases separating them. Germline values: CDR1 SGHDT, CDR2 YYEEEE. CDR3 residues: CASSFPVRDGEETQYF. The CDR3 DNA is TGTGCCAGCAGCTTTCCGGTCCGAGACGGTGAAGAGACCCAGTACTTC.

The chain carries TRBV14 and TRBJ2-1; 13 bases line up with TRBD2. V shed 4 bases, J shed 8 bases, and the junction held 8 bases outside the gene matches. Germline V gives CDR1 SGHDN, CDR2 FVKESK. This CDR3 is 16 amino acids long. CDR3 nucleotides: TGTGCCAGCAGCCTCGGACTAGCGGGAGTCTGGGATGAGCAGTTCTTC. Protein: CASSLGLAGVWDEQFF.

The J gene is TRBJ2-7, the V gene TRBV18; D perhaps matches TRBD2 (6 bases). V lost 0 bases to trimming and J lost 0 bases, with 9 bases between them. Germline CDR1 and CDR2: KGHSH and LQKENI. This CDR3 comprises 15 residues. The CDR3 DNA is TGTGCCAGCTCACCACCTAGCGGCAGCTCCTACGAGCAGTACTTC. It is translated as CASSPPSGSSYEQYF.

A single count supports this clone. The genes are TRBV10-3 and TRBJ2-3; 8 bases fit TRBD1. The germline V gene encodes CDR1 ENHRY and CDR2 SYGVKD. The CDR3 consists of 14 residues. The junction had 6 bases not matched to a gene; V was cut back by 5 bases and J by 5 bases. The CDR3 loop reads CAISPDRGQDTQYF. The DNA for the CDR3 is TGTGCCATCAGTCCTGACAGGGGTCAAGATACGCAGTATTTT.

CDR3: CASSLGGLGYF. The CDR3 DNA sequence: TGTGCCAGCAGCTTAGGTGGACTAGGATACTTC. The gene calls are TRBV7-9 and TRBJ2-7; 7 nucleotides agree with TRBD2. Looked up from germline, CDR1 is SEHNR and CDR2 is FQNEAQ (reference sequence). V lost 1 base, J lost 13 bases, and 4 bases stayed unmatched. This CDR3 comprises 11 residues.

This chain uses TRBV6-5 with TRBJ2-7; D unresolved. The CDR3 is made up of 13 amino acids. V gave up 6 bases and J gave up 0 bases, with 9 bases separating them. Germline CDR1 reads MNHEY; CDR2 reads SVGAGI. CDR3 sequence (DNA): TGTGCCAGCAGCCCGGGCGCCTCCTACGAGCAGTACTTC. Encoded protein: CASSPGASYEQYF.

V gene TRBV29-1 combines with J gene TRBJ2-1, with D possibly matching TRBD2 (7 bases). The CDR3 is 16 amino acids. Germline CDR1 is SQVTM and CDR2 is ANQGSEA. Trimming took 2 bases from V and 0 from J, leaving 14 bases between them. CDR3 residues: CSVERGGLSSYNEQFF. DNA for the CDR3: TGCAGCGTTGAAAGGGGGGGACTTAGCTCCTACAATGAGCAGTTCTTC.

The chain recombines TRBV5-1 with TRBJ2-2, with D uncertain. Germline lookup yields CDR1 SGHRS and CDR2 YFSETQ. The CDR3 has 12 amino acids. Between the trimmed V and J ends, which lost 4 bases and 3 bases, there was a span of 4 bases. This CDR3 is CASSRDTGELFF. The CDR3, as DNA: TGCGCCAGCAGCCGGGACACCGGGGAGCTGTTTTTT.

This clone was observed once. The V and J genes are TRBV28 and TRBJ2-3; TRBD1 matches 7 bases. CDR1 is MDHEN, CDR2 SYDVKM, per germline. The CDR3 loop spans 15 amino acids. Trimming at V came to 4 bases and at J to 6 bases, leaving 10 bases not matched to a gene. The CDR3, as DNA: TGTGCCAGCAGTTCACGAGGACAGGCCTTGGATACGCAGTATTTT. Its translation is CASSSRGQALDTQYF. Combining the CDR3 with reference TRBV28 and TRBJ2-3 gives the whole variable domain DVKVTQSSRYLVKRTGEKVFLECVQDMDHENMFWYRQDPGLGLRLIYFSYDVKMKEKGDIPEGYSVSREKKERFSLILESASTNQTSMYLCASSSRGQALDTQYFGPGTRLTVL.

CDR3: CASSSRDTIYEQYF. The CDR3 coding sequence is TGTGCCAGCAGCTCCCGGGACACCATCTACGAGCAGTACTTC. The chain carries TRBV7-9 and TRBJ2-7; D might be TRBD1 (6 bases). Germline loops: CDR1 SEHNR, CDR2 FQNEAQ (reference sequence). The CDR3 runs 14 residues. Trimming shortened V by 4 bases and J by 3 bases, and 13 bases separated the two germline ends.

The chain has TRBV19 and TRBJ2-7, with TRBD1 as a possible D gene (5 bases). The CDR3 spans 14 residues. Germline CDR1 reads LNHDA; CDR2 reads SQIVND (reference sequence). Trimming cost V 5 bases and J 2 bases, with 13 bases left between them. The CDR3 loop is CASSQGGDTYEQYF. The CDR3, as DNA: TGTGCCAGTAGTCAGGGTGGAGATACCTACGAGCAGTACTTC.

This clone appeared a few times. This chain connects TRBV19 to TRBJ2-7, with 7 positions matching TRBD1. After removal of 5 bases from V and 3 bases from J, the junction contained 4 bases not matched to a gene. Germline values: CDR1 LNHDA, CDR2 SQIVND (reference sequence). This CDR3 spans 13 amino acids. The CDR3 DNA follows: TGTGCCAGTAGTTCCGGGACAGTCTACGAGCAGTACTTC. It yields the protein CASSSGTVYEQYF.